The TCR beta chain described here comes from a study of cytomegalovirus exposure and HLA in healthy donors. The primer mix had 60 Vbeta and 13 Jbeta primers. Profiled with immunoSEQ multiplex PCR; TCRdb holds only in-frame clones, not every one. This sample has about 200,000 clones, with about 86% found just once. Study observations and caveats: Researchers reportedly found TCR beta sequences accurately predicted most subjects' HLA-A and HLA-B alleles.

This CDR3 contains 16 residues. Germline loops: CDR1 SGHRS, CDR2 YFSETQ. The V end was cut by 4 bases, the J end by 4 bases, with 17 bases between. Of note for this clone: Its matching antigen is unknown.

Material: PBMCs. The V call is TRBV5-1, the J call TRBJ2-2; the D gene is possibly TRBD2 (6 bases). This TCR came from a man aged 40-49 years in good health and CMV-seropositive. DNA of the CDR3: TGCGCCAGCAGCCATACAAGGAGGGCCCTCACCGGGGAGCTGTTTTTT. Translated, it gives CASSHTRRALTGELFF.